Shown below are 30 T cell receptor beta chains from a single sample sequenced in a study of blood T cells in healthy people across ages. A J-beta primer mix and a sample-barcoded 5' primer were used in a second PCR of roughly 6 to 11 cycles. TCRdb fed the 5' RACE reads into MiXCR, producing one record per CDR3 protein. Of approximately 780,000 distinct CDR3 sequences detected, 25% to 30% appear once; the ten largest clones hold over 2.5%. These data were also reused for a study on T cells of mothers and their children.

The sequenced sample consisted of blood. The receptors were sampled from a boy aged 5-17 years in good health.

The table lists this clonotype with a few counts. The rearrangement joins TRBV28 to TRBJ2-7, with 9 bases matching TRBD1. CDR1 MDHEN and CDR2 SYDVKM come from the germline V gene. V was pared by 7 bases and J by 5 bases, with 9 bases of the junction left unmatched. CDR3 length: 14 amino acids. CDR3 protein: CASIPGQGFHEQYF. CDR3 coding DNA: TGTGCCAGCATTCCCGGACAGGGGTTTCACGAGCAGTACTTC. Supplemented by reference TRBV28 and TRBJ2-7, the full variable domain reads DVKVTQSSRYLVKRTGEKVFLECVQDMDHENMFWYRQDPGLGLRLIYFSYDVKMKEKGDIPEGYSVSREKKERFSLILESASTNQTSMYLCASIPGQGFHEQYFGPGTRLTVT.

J is TRBJ2-7 and V is TRBV12-3 or TRBV12-4; no clear D gene. Trimming took off 6 bases at V and 6 bases at J, with 12 bases between the two ends. The CDR3 consists of 12 residues. DNA for the CDR3: TGTGCCAGCAGGCTGGCCCTTGGCGAGCAGTACTTC. This translates into CASRLALGEQYF.

This clonotype was recorded a few times. This chain links TRBV7-3 with TRBJ1-1; D possibly corresponds to TRBD1 (5 bases). The CDR3 length is 15 residues. Trimming cost V 0 bases and J 1 base, with 9 bases left between them. CDR1 and CDR2 (germline): SGHTA, FQGTGA. The CDR3 region is CASSLTRGGNTEAFF. DNA for the CDR3: TGTGCCAGCAGCTTAACGCGCGGGGGGAACACTGAAGCTTTCTTT.

The chain links TRBV28 to TRBJ2-1; TRBD2 aligns across 10 bases. The CDR3 totals 15 residues. The trim removed 6 bases at V and 5 bases at J, leaving 7 bases unmatched. Germline V CDR1 and CDR2: MDHEN, SYDVKM. The CDR3 coding sequence is TGTGCCAGCAGCCTTAGCGGGGGGAGACACAATGAGCAGTTCTTC. It encodes CASSLSGGRHNEQFF.

The chain uses TRBV5-1 and TRBJ2-5; D is possibly TRBD2 (5 bases). V lost 0 bases and J lost 3, with 9 bases in between. This CDR3 spans 14 amino acids. Looked up from germline, CDR1 is SGHRS and CDR2 is YFSETQ. The CDR3 DNA is TGCGCCAGCAGCTTGGCTCTAGCTGAAGAGACCCAGTACTTC. Amino acid sequence: CASSLALAEETQYF.

This chain links TRBV20-1 with TRBJ2-5; D remains ambiguous. The CDR3 has 15 amino acids. V was pared by 2 bases and J by 7 bases, with 20 bases between. The germline V gene encodes CDR1 DFQATT and CDR2 SNEGSKA (reference sequence). CDR3 residues: CSARILVSLRATQYF. Here the CDR3 DNA reads TGCAGTGCTAGAATTTTAGTGAGCCTCCGGGCGACCCAGTACTTC.

This clonotype was found a few times. The chain uses TRBV20-1 and TRBJ1-6; no definite D call. Germline-derived CDR1 and CDR2 are DFQATT and SNEGSKA (reference sequence). CDR3 length equals 14 residues. V was cut by 1 base and J by 4 bases, with 8 bases left in between. CDR3 loop: CSARAVEYNSPLHF. The CDR3 bases are TGCAGTGCTAGAGCCGTGGAGTATAATTCACCCCTCCACTTT.

The genes are TRBV20-1 and TRBJ1-4; D is unresolved. V gave up 6 bases and J gave up 4 bases, with 12 bases separating them. The germline gives CDR1 DFQATT, CDR2 SNEGSKA (reference sequence). This CDR3 is 13 amino acids long. The CDR3 DNA follows: TGCAGTGCCCTGACGGGAGTTAATGAAAAACTGTTTTTT. This translates into CSALTGVNEKLFF.

This chain connects TRBV18 to TRBJ2-7; D is perhaps TRBD1 (6 bases). Trimming pared 3 bases from V and 5 bases from J, leaving 11 bases between. The CDR3 contains 13 residues. CDR1 is KGHSH, CDR2 LQKENI, per germline. CDR3 residues: CASSPTTGDEQYF. Written as DNA, the CDR3 is TGTGCCAGCTCACCCACGACAGGAGACGAGCAGTACTTC.

This clonotype was recorded a few times. This chain uses TRBV6-6 with TRBJ1-2; maybe TRBD1 (6 bases). Germline values: CDR1 MNHNY, CDR2 SVGAGI (reference sequence). V gave up 7 bases and J gave up 6 bases, with 15 bases separating them. This CDR3 is built from 13 residues. CDR3 nucleotide sequence: TGTGCCAGCACCGTGCGGGGGCTCAATGGCTACACCTTC. It codes for CASTVRGLNGYTF.

V and J are TRBV6-1 and TRBJ2-1; maybe TRBD2 (6 bases). The assigned J gene may be wrong: the sequence end matches TRBJ2-5 better. This CDR3 is built from 12 residues. Looked up from germline, CDR1 is MNHNS and CDR2 is SASEGT. CDR3 nucleotides: TGTGCCATCGCGCAAGGGAGGGAGACCCAGTACTTC. Amino acid sequence: CAIAQGRETQYF.

The chain carries TRBV10-3 and TRBJ2-7, with 9 positions matching TRBD1. After removal of 6 bases from V and 7 bases from J, the junction contained 7 bases not matched to a gene. Germline-derived CDR1 and CDR2 are ENHRY and SYGVKD. The CDR3 is made up of 13 amino acids. CDR3 loop: CAIRQQGAREQYF. In DNA form, the CDR3 reads TGTGCCATCAGGCAACAGGGGGCGAGGGAGCAGTACTTC.

This clonotype was picked up a small number of times. DNA for the CDR3: TGCAGCGTTGACCAGGAGGGGGTTGGCAACTATGGCTACACCTTC. Protein: CSVDQEGVGNYGYTF. The chain joins TRBV29-1 to TRBJ1-2; perhaps TRBD1 as D (6 bases). Germline CDR1 is SQVTM and CDR2 is ANQGSEA. The CDR3 length is 15 residues. V dropped 3 bases and J dropped 2 bases, with 16 bases sitting between them.

This clonotype was counted a few times. The chain is built from TRBV12-3 or TRBV12-4 and TRBJ2-5, with 9 nucleotides matching TRBD2. The CDR3 spans 15 residues. Trimming removed 3 bases from V and 4 bases from J; junction bases left unmatched: 6. The CDR3 reads CASSFGAGGGETQYF. CDR3 in DNA: TGTGCCAGCAGTTTTGGAGCGGGGGGAGGAGAGACCCAGTACTTC.

This clonotype was picked up a small number of times. The rearrangement joins TRBV10-3 to TRBJ2-7; 8 bases agree with TRBD1. Germline V gene data show CDR1 as ENHRY and CDR2 as SYGVKD. J was trimmed by 1 base and V by 3 bases; bases with no gene match: 8. This CDR3 is 16 amino acids long. CDR3 nucleotide sequence: TGTGCCATCAGTGATAGTGGACAGGGCTTTTCCTACGAGCAGTACTTC. Translation: CAISDSGQGFSYEQYF.

This clonotype turned up a few times. J is TRBJ1-2 and V is TRBV10-3, with D perhaps TRBD1 (6 bases). Germline CDR1 reads ENHRY; CDR2 reads SYGVKD. V was clipped by 6 bases and J by 5 bases, with 10 bases between them. The length of the CDR3 is 12 residues. The CDR3 loop is CAISEDSYGYTF. CDR3 coding DNA: TGTGCCATCAGCGAGGACAGTTATGGCTACACCTTC.

This clonotype appeared a few times. The CDR3 here is CASLGGGALHF. CDR3 nucleotide sequence: TGTGCCAGCCTTGGAGGGGGAGCTCTCCACTTT. The chain recombines TRBV4-2 with TRBJ1-6; D is possibly TRBD1 (6 bases). Germline V gives CDR1 LGHNA, CDR2 YNFKEQ. This CDR3 is built from 11 residues. V was clipped by 8 bases and J by 16 bases, with 15 bases between them.

This clonotype has ten or more counts. V is TRBV18 and J is TRBJ2-1, with D perhaps matching TRBD1 (6 bases). There are 15 residues in the CDR3. Between the trimmed V and J ends, which lost 0 bases and 2 bases, there was a span of 8 bases. Germline V gives CDR1 KGHSH, CDR2 LQKENI. CDR3 DNA sequence: TGTGCCAGCTCACCACCGGGGACACCCTACAATGAGCAGTTCTTC. It is translated as CASSPPGTPYNEQFF.

The V gene is TRBV15, the J gene TRBJ1-6, with no clear D. The germline V gene has CDR1 LNHNV and CDR2 YYDKDF (reference sequence). CDR3 length: 14 amino acids. V was pared by 0 bases and J by 8 bases, with 8 bases between. The CDR3 here is CATSRELAYSPLHF. CDR3 DNA sequence: TGTGCCACCAGCAGAGAACTCGCCTATTCACCCCTCCACTTT.

A few counts support this clonotype. The conserved phenylalanine or tryptophan is not found at the CDR3 terminus, so this likely reflects a read error. The chain joins TRBV4-2 to TRBJ2-5; 12 bases agree with TRBD2. The J segment lost 5 bases and the V segment lost 4 bases, leaving 8 bases of the junction unmatched. The CDR3 is 16 residues long. The germline V gene encodes CDR1 LGHNA and CDR2 YNFKEQ. The CDR3 spells CASSLRLAGDRETQYS. Here the CDR3 DNA reads TGTGCCAGCAGCCTCCGACTAGCGGGAGACCGGGAGACCCAGTACTCC.

The rearrangement joins TRBV5-1 to TRBJ1-2; D not resolved. Looked up from germline, CDR1 is SGHRS and CDR2 is YFSETQ. V shed 0 bases and J shed 0 bases, with 6 bases lying between them. The CDR3 spans 14 residues. The CDR3 here is CASSLESPNYGYTF. CDR3 nucleotides: TGCGCCAGCAGCTTGGAGAGCCCTAACTATGGCTACACCTTC.

This clonotype was recorded a few times. The chain employs TRBV12-3 or TRBV12-4 and TRBJ1-2, with D tentatively TRBD1 (6 bases). This CDR3 is built from 14 residues. Trimming shortened V by 6 bases and J by 4 bases, and 15 bases separated the two germline ends. CDR3 DNA: TGTGCCAGCAGACGTACAGGGCCCGGCTATGGCTACACCTTC. Protein sequence: CASRRTGPGYGYTF.

Note on this clonotype: One junction end does not reproduce the germline sequence, and a read error may be involved. The chain couples TRBV20-1 to TRBJ2-7; D is perhaps TRBD1 (5 bases). The CDR3 extends over 14 amino acids. Germline lookup yields CDR1 DFQATT and CDR2 SNEGSKA (reference sequence). The CDR3 DNA reads as TGCAGTGCTAGAGATACCTTAAAGGGGAACGAGCACTACTTC. Amino acids: CSARDTLKGNEHYF.

CDR3 sequence (DNA): TGTGCCAGCAGTGAGGGGGGGACGGAGACCCAGTACTTC. This translates into CASSEGGTETQYF. The chain employs TRBV2 and TRBJ2-5, with 7 bases fitting TRBD2. Germline CDR1 reads SNHLY; CDR2 reads FYNNEI. V lost 3 bases to trimming and J lost 5 bases; unmatched junction nucleotides: 3. The CDR3 runs to 13 residues.

The rearrangement links TRBV20-1 to TRBJ2-1; 7 bases align to TRBD2. The J call may be wrong; the DNA end is better matched by TRBJ2-7. The germline V gene encodes CDR1 DFQATT and CDR2 SNEGSKA (reference sequence). This CDR3 contains 15 residues. The CDR3 nucleotides are TGCAGTGCTATCACACCAGGACTAGGGCCCCTAGGGCAGTACTTC. It codes for CSAITPGLGPLGQYF.

This clonotype has just one count. The chain joins TRBV5-1 to TRBJ2-5; TRBD2 matches 7 bases. In germline, CDR1 is SGHRS, CDR2 YFSETQ. Trimming removed 6 bases from V and 0 bases from J; junction bases left unmatched: 5. The CDR3 runs 14 residues. The CDR3: CASTEAGNQETQYF. The DNA for the CDR3 is TGCGCCAGCACCGAAGCGGGGAACCAAGAGACCCAGTACTTC.

There are many counts of this clonotype. The chain couples TRBV5-1 to TRBJ2-5, with D possibly called TRBD1 or TRBD2 (6 bases each). This CDR3 spans 15 amino acids. From germline, CDR1 is SGHRS and CDR2 YFSETQ. With 3 bases removed from V and 4 bases from J, the gap between germline ends came to 16 bases. This CDR3 is CASSSGDTHPETQYF. CDR3 nucleotide sequence: TGCGCCAGCAGCTCGGGGGACACCCATCCAGAGACCCAGTACTTC. Supplemented by reference TRBV5-1 and TRBJ2-5, the full variable domain reads KAGVTQTPRYLIKTRGQQVTLSCSPISGHRSVSWYQQTPGQGLQFLFEYFSETQRNKGNFPGRFSGRQFSNSRSEMNVSTLELGDSALYLCASSSGDTHPETQYFGPGTRLLVL.

V and J are TRBV13 and TRBJ1-6; TRBD1 matches 7 bases. V was clipped by 5 bases and J by 5 bases; unmatched bases: 9. Germline CDR1 and CDR2: PRHDT and FYEKMQ (reference sequence). This CDR3 is built from 16 residues. The CDR3 spells CASSPAGTDHNSPLHF. The DNA for the CDR3 is TGTGCCAGCAGCCCAGCCGGGACAGACCATAATTCACCCCTCCACTTT. Full variable domain (remainder filled in from reference TRBV13 and TRBJ1-6): AAGVIQSPRHLIKEKRETATLKCYPIPRHDTVYWYQQGPGQDPQFLISFYEKMQSDKGSIPDRFSAQQFSDYHSELNMSSLELGDSALYFCASSPAGTDHNSPLHFGNGTRLTVT.

The rearrangement uses TRBV5-1 and TRBJ2-3; a weak D match, TRBD2 (6 bases). There are 15 residues in the CDR3. From germline, CDR1 is SGHRS and CDR2 YFSETQ. Trimming removed 4 bases from V and 0 bases from J, with 12 bases in between. CDR3 amino acids: CASSTIAASTDTQYF. Here the CDR3 DNA reads TGCGCCAGCAGCACAATAGCGGCTAGCACAGATACGCAGTATTTT.

This chain connects TRBV28 to TRBJ2-5; 11 nucleotides agree with TRBD2. The CDR3 loop spans 16 amino acids. Trimming cost V 4 bases and J 0 bases; bases outside gene matches: 4. Germline values: CDR1 MDHEN, CDR2 SYDVKM. DNA for the CDR3: TGTGCCAGCAGTTCCATAGCGGGGGGGTACCAAGAGACCCAGTACTTC. Its protein is CASSSIAGGYQETQYF.